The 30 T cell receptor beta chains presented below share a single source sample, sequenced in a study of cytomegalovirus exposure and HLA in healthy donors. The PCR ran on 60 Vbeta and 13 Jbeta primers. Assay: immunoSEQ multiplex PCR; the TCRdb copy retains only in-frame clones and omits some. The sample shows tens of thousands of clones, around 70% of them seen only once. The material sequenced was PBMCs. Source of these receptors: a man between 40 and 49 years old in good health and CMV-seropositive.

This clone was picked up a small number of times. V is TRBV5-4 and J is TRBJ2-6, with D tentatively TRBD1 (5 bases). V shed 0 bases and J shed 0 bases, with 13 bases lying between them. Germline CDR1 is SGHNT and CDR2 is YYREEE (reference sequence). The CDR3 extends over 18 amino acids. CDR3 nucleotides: TGTGCCAGCAGCTTGGGGTCAGGGCGAAACTCTGGGGCCAACGTCCTGACTTTC. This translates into CASSLGSGRNSGANVLTF.

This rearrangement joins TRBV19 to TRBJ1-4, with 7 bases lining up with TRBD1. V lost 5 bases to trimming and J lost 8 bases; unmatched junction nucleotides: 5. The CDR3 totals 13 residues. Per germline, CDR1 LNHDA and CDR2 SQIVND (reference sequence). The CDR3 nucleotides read TGTGCCAGTAGTGACAGGGCTGGCGAAAAACTGTTTTTT. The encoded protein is CASSDRAGEKLFF.

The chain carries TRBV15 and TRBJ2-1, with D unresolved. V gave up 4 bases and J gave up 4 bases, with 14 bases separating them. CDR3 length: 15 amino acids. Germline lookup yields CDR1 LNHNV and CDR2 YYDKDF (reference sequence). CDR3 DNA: TGTGCCACCAGCAAAAACAGAGCCCTTTACAATGAGCAGTTCTTC. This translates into CATSKNRALYNEQFF.

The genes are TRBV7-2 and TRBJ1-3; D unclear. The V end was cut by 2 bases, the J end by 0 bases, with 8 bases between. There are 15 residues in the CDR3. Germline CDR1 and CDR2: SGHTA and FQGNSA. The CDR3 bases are TGTGCCAGCAGCTTAAGAGGGATCTCTGGAAACACCATATATTTT. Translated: CASSLRGISGNTIYF.

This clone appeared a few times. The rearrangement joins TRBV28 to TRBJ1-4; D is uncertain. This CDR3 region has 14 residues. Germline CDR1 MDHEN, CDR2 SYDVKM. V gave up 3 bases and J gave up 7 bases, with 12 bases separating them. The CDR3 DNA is TGTGCCAGCAGTTTTCCCTCCCGCAGTGAAAAACTGTTTTTT. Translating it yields CASSFPSRSEKLFF.

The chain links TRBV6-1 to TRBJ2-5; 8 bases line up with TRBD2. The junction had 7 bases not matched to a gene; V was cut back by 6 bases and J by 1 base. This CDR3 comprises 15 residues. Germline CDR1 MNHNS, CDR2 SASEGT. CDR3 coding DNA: TGTGCCAGCAGCGCCTCCGGGACTAGCCAAGAGACCCAGTACTTC. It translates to CASSASGTSQETQYF.

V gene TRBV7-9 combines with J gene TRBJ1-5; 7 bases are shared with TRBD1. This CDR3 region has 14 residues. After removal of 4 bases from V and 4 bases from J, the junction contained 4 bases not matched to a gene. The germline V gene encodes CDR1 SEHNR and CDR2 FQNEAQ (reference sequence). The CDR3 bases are TGTGCCAGCAGCTCCCAGGACAGGAATCAGCCCCAGCATTTT. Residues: CASSSQDRNQPQHF.

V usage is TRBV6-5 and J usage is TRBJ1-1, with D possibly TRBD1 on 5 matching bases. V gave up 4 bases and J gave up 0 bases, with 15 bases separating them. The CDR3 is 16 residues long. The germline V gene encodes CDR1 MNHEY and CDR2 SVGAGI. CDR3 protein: CASSSIGGAMNTEAFF. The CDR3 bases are TGTGCCAGCAGTTCCATAGGAGGGGCCATGAACACTGAAGCTTTCTTT.

CDR3 nucleotide sequence: TGTGCCAGCTCACCTGGATACGGACAGGGCGGAGAGACCCAGTACTTC. This codes for CASSPGYGQGGETQYF. The genes are TRBV18 and TRBJ2-5; 8 nucleotides align to TRBD1. Germline V gene lookup returns CDR1 KGHSH and CDR2 LQKENI. The CDR3 is made up of 16 amino acids. Trimming cost V 3 bases and J 4 bases; bases outside gene matches: 10.

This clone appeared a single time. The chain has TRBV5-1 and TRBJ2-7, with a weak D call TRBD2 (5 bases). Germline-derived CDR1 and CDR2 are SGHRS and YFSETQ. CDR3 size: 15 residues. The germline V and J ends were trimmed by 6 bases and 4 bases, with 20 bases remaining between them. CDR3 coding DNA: TGCGCCAGCATTCCTTCGGTCGGGGTGGGATACGAGCAGTACTTC. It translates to CASIPSVGVGYEQYF.

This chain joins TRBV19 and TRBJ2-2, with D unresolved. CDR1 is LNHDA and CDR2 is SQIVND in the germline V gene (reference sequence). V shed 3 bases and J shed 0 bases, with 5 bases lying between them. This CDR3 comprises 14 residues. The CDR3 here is CASSMSSNTGELFF. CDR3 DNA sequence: TGTGCCAGTAGTATGTCTTCGAACACCGGGGAGCTGTTTTTT.

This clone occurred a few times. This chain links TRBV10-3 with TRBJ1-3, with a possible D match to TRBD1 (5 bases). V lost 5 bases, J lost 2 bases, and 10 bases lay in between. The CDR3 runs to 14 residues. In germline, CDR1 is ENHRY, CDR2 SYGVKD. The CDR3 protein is CAISTQGAGNTIYF. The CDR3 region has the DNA TGTGCCATCAGTACTCAGGGCGCTGGAAACACCATATATTTT.

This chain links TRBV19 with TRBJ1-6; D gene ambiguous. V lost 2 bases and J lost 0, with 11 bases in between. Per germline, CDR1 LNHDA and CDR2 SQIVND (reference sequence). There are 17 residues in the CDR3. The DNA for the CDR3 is TGTGCCAGTAGTATAAGCGTCGGAAGCTCCTATAATTCACCCCTCCACTTT. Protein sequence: CASSISVGSSYNSPLHF. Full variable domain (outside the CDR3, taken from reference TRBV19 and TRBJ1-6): DGGITQSPKYLFRKEGQNVTLSCEQNLNHDAMYWYRQDPGQGLRLIYYSQIVNDFQKGDIAEGYSVSREKKESFPLTVTSAQKNPTAFYLCASSISVGSSYNSPLHFGNGTRLTVT.

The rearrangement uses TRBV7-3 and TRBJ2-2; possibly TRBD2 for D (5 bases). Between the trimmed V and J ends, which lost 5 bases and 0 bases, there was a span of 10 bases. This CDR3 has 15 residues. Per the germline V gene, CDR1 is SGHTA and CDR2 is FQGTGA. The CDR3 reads CASSPPRANTGELFF. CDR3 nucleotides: TGTGCCAGCAGCCCCCCGAGGGCGAACACCGGGGAGCTGTTTTTT.

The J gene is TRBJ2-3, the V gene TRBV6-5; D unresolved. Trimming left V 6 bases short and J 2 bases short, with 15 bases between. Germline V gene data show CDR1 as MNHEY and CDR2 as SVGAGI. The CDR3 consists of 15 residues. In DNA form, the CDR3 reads TGTGCCAGCAGACCCCGCGCGGCCCACACAGATACGCAGTATTTT. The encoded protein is CASRPRAAHTDTQYF.

CDR3 loop: CASSSPEGATYEQYF. CDR3 in DNA: TGTGCCAGCAGCTCCCCAGAGGGGGCCACCTACGAGCAGTACTTC. The chain recombines TRBV7-2 with TRBJ2-7, with 7 bases matching TRBD1. Germline lookup yields CDR1 SGHTA and CDR2 FQGNSA. With V trimmed by 4 bases and J by 2 bases, 8 bases remained unmatched. The length of the CDR3 is 15 residues. Combining the CDR3 with reference TRBV7-2 and TRBJ2-7 gives the whole variable domain GAGVSQSPSNKVTEKGKDVELRCDPISGHTALYWYRQSLGQGLEFLIYFQGNSAPDKSGLPSDRFSAERTGGSVSTLTIQRTQQEDSAVYLCASSSPEGATYEQYFGPGTRLTVT.

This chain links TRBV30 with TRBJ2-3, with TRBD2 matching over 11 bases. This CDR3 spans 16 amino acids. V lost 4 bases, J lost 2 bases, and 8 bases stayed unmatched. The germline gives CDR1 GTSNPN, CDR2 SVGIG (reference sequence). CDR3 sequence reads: CAWNTSGGRPTDTQYF. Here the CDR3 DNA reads TGTGCCTGGAATACTAGCGGGGGTCGGCCCACAGATACGCAGTATTTT. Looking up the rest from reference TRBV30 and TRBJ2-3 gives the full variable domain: SQTIHQWPATLVQPVGSPLSLECTVEGTSNPNLYWYRQAAGRGLQLLFYSVGIGQISSEVPQNLSASRPQDRQFILSSKKLLLSDSGFYLCAWNTSGGRPTDTQYFGPGTRLTVL.

The CDR3 loop reads CASSNGIWGEWPQHF. Written as DNA, the CDR3 is TGTGCCAGCAGCAATGGTATTTGGGGGGAATGGCCCCAGCATTTT. The chain employs TRBV7-9 and TRBJ1-5; a possible D gene is TRBD1 (5 bases). CDR1 and CDR2 (germline): SEHNR, FQNEAQ (reference sequence). This CDR3 contains 15 residues. The V end lost 5 bases, the J end lost 9 bases, and 20 bases lay between the germline ends.

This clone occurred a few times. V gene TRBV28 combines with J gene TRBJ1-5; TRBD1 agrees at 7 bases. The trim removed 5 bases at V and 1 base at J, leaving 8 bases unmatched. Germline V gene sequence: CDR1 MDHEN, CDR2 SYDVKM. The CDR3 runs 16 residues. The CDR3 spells CASSVEGAVSNQPQHF. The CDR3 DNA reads TGTGCCAGCAGTGTGGAGGGGGCGGTGAGCAATCAGCCCCAGCATTTT.

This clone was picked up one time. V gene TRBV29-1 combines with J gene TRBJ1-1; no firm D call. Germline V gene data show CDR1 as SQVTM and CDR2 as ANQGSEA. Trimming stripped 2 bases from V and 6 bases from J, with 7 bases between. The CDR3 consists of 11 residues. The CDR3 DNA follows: TGCAGCGTTGAAAACGGTCCTGAAGCTTTCTTT. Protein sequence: CSVENGPEAFF.

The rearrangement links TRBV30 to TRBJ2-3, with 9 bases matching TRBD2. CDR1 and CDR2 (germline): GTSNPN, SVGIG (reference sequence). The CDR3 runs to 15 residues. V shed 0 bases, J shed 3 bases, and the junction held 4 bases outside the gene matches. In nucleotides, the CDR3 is TGTGCCTGGAGTGTCGGAGCGGGGGGAACAGATACGCAGTATTTT. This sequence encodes CAWSVGAGGTDTQYF.

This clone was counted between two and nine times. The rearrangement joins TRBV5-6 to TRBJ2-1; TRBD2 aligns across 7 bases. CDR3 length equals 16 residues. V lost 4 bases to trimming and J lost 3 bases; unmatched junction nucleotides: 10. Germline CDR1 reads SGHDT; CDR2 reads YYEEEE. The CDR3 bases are TGTGCCAGCAGCAACCCTCCTGCGGGAGTCTACAATGAGCAGTTCTTC. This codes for CASSNPPAGVYNEQFF.

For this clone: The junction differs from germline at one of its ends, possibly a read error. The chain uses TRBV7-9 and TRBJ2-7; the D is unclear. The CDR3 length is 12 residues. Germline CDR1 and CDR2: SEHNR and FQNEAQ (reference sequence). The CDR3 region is CSSSLFRNEQYF. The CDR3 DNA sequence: TGTTCCAGCAGCTTATTTCGTAACGAGCAGTACTTC.

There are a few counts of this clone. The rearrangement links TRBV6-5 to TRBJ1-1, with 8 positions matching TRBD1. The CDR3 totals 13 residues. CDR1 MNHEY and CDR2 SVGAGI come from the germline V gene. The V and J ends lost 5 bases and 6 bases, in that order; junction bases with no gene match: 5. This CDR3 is CASSLQGAPEAFF. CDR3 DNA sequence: TGTGCCAGCAGTCTTCAGGGGGCCCCTGAAGCTTTCTTT.

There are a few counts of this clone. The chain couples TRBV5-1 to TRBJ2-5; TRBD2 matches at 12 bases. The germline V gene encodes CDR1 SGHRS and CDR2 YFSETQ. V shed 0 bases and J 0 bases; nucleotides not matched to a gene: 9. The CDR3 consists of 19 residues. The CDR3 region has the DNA TGCGCCAGCAGCTTGGGGACGCTAGCGGGGGGGGTGTACCAAGAGACCCAGTACTTC. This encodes CASSLGTLAGGVYQETQYF.

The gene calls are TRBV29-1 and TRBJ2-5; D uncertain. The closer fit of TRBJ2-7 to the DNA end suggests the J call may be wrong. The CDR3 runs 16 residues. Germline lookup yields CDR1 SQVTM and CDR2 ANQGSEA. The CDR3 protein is CSAPAGGVDSSYEQYF. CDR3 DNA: TGCAGCGCCCCGGCTGGCGGAGTTGATTCCTCCTACGAGCAGTACTTC.

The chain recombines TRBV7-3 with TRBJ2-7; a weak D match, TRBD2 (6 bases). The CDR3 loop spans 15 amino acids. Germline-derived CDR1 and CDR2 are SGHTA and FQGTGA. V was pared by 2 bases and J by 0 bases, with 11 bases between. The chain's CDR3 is CASSLSAGTSYEQYF. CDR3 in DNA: TGTGCCAGCAGCTTATCGGCGGGGACCTCCTACGAGCAGTACTTC.

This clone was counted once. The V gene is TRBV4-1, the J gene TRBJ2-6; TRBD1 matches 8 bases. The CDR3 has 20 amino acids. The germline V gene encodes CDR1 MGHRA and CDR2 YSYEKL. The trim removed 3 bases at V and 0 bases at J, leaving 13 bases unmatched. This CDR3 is CASSHGPPGQEVSGANVLTF. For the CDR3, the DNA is TGCGCCAGCAGCCACGGACCCCCGGGACAGGAGGTCTCTGGGGCCAACGTCCTGACTTTC.

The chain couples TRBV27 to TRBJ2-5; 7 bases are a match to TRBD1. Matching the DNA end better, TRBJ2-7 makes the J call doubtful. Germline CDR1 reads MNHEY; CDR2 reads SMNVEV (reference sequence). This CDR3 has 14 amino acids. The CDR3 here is CASSYSLGTDEQYF. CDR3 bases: TGTGCCAGCAGTTACTCCCTAGGGACAGACGAGCAGTACTTC.

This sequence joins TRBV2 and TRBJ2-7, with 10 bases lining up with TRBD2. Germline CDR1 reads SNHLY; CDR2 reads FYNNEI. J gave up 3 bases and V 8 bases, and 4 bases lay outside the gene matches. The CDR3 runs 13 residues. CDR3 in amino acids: CASLAGAFYEQYF. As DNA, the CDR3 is TGTGCCAGCCTAGCGGGGGCATTCTACGAGCAGTACTTC.